This TCR beta chain appears in the sequencing data of a study of spatial heterogeneity in lung cancer. MiXCR, run by TCRdb on the 5' RACE reads, gives a single entry per CDR3 protein. The sample includes over 25,000 distinct CDR3 sequences, around 9.2% seen only once; the top ten take roughly 40%. There are 13 residues in the CDR3. Per germline, CDR1 SQVTM and CDR2 ANQGSEA. V was clipped by 5 bases and J by 1 base; unmatched bases: 4. Time point given: sample taken at primary tumor resection. Material for sequencing was whole RNA from tumor, nontumor lung or frozen PBMC, left unsorted. The sample was PBMCs, taken at surgery. This clonotype originated in a female donor with early-stage non-small cell lung cancer. J is TRBJ1-1 and V is TRBV29-1, with 7 bases that match TRBD1. CDR3 coding DNA: TGCAGCGTTTCCGACAGGGCGAACACTGAAGCTTTCTTT. Protein: CSVSDRANTEAFF. Based on the CDR3 plus reference TRBV29-1 and TRBJ1-1, the full variable domain is SAVISQKPSRDICQRGTSLTIQCQVDSQVTMMFWYRQQPGQSLTLIATANQGSEATYESGFVIDKFPISRPNLTFSTLTVSNMSPEDSSIYLCSVSDRANTEAFFGQGTRLTVV.